This TCR beta chain was captured in a study of identical twins. This clonotype turned up a few times. Its antigen is not identified. One entry per CDR3 protein, called by TCRdb with MiXCR from the 5' RACE reads. The sample includes about 720,000 distinct CDR3 sequences, 18% of them seen just once. This CDR3 is 11 amino acids long. Trimming removed 3 bases at V and 8 bases at J, with 5 bases between. General study results and limits: Models underpredicted monozygotic twin sharing of out-of-frame TCR alpha.

The sample also formed part of further work on T cells expressing NK-cell markers. As that report states: For several donors, the dominant NKG2C+ clonotypes made up about 1.0-8% of their CD8+ T cells. The CD3+CD56-NKG2C+ fraction of several donors was also led by these clonotypes.

This chain connects TRBV12-3 or TRBV12-4 to TRBJ1-5; unclear D gene. The receptor's source is a woman aged 18-29 years in good health. Sequencing was carried out using PBMCs. This chain's CDR3 is CASSFGKPQHF. The CDR3 DNA sequence: TGTGCCAGCAGTTTTGGGAAGCCCCAGCATTTT.